The rows below give T cell receptor beta chains drawn from one sample of a study of cytomegalovirus exposure and HLA in healthy donors. The repertoire was sequenced with immunoSEQ multiplex PCR; TCRdb's copy has only in-frame clones and lacks some. Seen here are roughly 240,000 clones, around 87% observed once, and the top ten hold less than 3%. Sequenced input: PBMCs. These receptor sequences come from a man between 18 and 35 years old in good health and CMV-seronegative. CDR3s include the opening cysteine and the closing phenylalanine or tryptophan. The D gene is left open where the match is weak. Not every row has a clone size; where given, it reads once, few, many or a size class.

.	TRBV6-5	TRBJ1-6	TRBD1	TGTGCCAGCAGAAAAACGGGACAGGTTAATTCACCCCTCCACTTT	CASRKTGQVNSPLHF
.	TRBV5-5	TRBJ2-7	.	TGTGCCAGCAGCTTGGGCAGGTGGTACGAGCAGTACTTC	CASSLGRWYEQYF
.	TRBV27	TRBJ2-6	.	TGTGCCAGCAGTTTAGTAGACTCTGGGGCCAACGTCCTGACTTTC	CASSLVDSGANVLTF
.	TRBV2	TRBJ2-7	.	TGTGCCAGCGGAGAGCCTGACGGAACCCACGGCGAGCAGTACTTC	CASGEPDGTHGEQYF
.	TRBV4-2	TRBJ1-5	.	TGTGCCAGCAGCCAAGAGATAACAGGGAACAATCAGCCCCAGCATTTT	CASSQEITGNNQPQHF
.	TRBV4-1	TRBJ2-5	.	TGCGCCAGCAGCCAAGCGCAGGGAGGAGAGACCCAGTACTTC	CASSQAQGGETQYF
.	TRBV6-5	TRBJ2-5	TRBD1	TGTGCCAGCAGTTACTCAGGGACAGGGAAAGAGACCCAGTACTTC	CASSYSGTGKETQYF
.	TRBV7-2	TRBJ2-1	.	TGTGCCAGCAGCTTCGGTCAGGGGCATGAGCAGTTCTTC	CASSFGQGHEQFF
.	TRBV18	TRBJ2-7	.	TGTGCCAGCTCCCCCGGACTGGTAAACTACGAGCAGTACTTC	CASSPGLVNYEQYF
.	TRBV28	TRBJ1-2	TRBD1	TGTGCCAGCACTCAGGGACAGCAGTATGGCTACACCTTC	CASTQGQQYGYTF
many	TRBV28	TRBJ2-3	TRBD1	TGTGCCAGCAACCACCAGGGGGCGCACACAGATACGCAGTATTTT	CASNHQGAHTDTQYF
.	TRBV29-1	TRBJ2-1	.	TGCAGCACCGACAGGGGGCGCGGGGGGGCGTTGGGTGAGCAGTTCTTC	CSTDRGRGGALGEQFF
.	TRBV15	TRBJ2-1	TRBD2	TGTGCCACCAGCAGCACCGGACTAGCGGGACGACACAATGAGCAGTTCTTC	CATSSTGLAGRHNEQFF
.	TRBV5-1	TRBJ1-4	.	TGCGCCAGCAGAAGCGGGGCGGTGAATGAAAAACTGTTTTTT	CASRSGAVNEKLFF
.	TRBV30	TRBJ1-5	.	TGTGCCTGGAGTGTACAGGAAAATCAGCCCCAGCATTTT	CAWSVQENQPQHF
once	TRBV28	TRBJ2-5	.	TGTGCCAGCAGTTTATTCCCCCGCGGCAGGGGAGTACAAGAGACCCAGTACTTC	CASSLFPRGRGVQETQYF
.	TRBV28	TRBJ1-1	.	TGTGCCAGCAGTTTTGGCGGTCAGGGTGAGAACACTGAAGCTTTCTTT	CASSFGGQGENTEAFF